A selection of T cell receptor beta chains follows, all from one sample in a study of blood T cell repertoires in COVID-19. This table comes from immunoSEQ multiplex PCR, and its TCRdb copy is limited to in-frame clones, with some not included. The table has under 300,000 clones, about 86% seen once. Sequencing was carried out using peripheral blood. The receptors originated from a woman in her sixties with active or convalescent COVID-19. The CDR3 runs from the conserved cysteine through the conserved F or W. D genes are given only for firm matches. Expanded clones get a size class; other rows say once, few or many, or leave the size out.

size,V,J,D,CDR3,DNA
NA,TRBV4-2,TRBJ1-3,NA,CASSQSQGLSGNTIYF,TGTGCCAGCAGCCAAAGCCAGGGGCTCTCTGGAAACACCATATATTTT
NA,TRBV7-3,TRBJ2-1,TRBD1,CASSPDRGNNEQFF,TGTGCCAGCAGCCCGGACAGGGGTAACAATGAGCAGTTCTTC
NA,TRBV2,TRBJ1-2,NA,CASSEVAPLYGYTF,TGTGCCAGCAGTGAAGTGGCCCCCCTCTATGGCTACACCTTC
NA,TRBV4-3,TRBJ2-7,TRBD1,CASSQERDRGMIVASEQYF,TGCGCCAGCAGCCAAGAACGGGACAGGGGAATGATAGTCGCTAGCGAGCAGTACTTC
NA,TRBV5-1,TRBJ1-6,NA,CASSFDGFNSPLHF,TGCGCCAGCAGCTTTGACGGGTTTAATTCACCCCTCCACTTT
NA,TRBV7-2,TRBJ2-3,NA,CASSLGRSGESTDTQYF,TGTGCCAGCAGCTTAGGCCGTTCGGGGGAGAGCACAGATACGCAGTATTTT
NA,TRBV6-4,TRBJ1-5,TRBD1,CASSEIGGGQPQHF,TGTGCCAGCAGTGAAATTGGAGGGGGCCAGCCCCAGCATTTT
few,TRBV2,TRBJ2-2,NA,CASSAVRAGELFF,TGTGCCAGCAGTGCGGTCCGAGCCGGGGAGCTGTTTTTT
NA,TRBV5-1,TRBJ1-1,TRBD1,CASSLARTGDTEAFF,TGCGCCAGCAGCTTGGCTCGGACAGGGGACACTGAAGCTTTCTTT
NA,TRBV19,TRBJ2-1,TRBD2,CASSSGERGVFSYNEQFF,TGTGCCAGTAGTTCGGGCGAGCGGGGGGTCTTCTCGTACAATGAGCAGTTCTTC
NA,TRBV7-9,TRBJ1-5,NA,CASSFSWTAVPQPQHF,TGTGCCAGCAGCTTCTCCTGGACAGCTGTGCCTCAGCCCCAGCATTTT
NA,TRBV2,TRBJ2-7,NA,CASSEGGRQYF,TGTGCCAGCAGTGAAGGGGGGCGGCAGTACTTC
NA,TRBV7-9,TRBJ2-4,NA,CASSLGAGLKNIQYF,TGTGCCAGCAGCTTAGGGGCAGGGCTAAAAAACATTCAGTACTTC
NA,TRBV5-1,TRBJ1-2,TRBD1,CASSPGTGEGYTF,TGCGCCAGCAGCCCCGGGACAGGGGAGGGCTACACCTTC
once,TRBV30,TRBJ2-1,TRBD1,CAWSVTGGPYNEQFF,TGTGCCTGGAGTGTAACAGGGGGGCCGTACAATGAGCAGTTCTTC
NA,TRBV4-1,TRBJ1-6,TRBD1,CASSQDPGQGTPLHF,TGCGCCAGCAGCCAAGATCCCGGACAGGGAACACCCCTCCACTTT
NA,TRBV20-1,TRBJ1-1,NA,CSARSPGEAFF,TGCAGTGCTAGATCCCCGGGTGAAGCTTTCTTT
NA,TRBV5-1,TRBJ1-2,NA,CASSSGGTPDGYTF,TGCGCCAGCAGCTCCGGGGGGACCCCCGATGGCTACACCTTC
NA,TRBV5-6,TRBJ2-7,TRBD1,CASSLRGQVPEQYF,TGTGCCAGCAGCTTGAGGGGACAGGTCCCCGAGCAGTACTTC
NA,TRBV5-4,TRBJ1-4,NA,CASSGRTVTNEKLFF,TGTGCCAGCAGCGGAAGGACAGTAACTAATGAAAAACTGTTTTTT
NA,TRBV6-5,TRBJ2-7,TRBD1,CASSADRLYEQYF,TGTGCCAGCAGCGCGGACAGGTTATACGAGCAGTACTTC
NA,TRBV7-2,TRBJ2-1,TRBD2,CASSLTSMDEQFF,TGTGCCAGCAGCTTGACTAGCATGGATGAGCAGTTCTTC
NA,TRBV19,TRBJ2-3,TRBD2,CASSHTSGGRTDTQYF,TGTGCCAGTAGTCATACTAGCGGGGGGCGCACAGATACGCAGTATTTT
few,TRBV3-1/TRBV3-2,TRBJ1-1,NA,CASSQDPHLQGHYTEAFF,TGTGCCAGCAGCCAAGATCCCCACCTTCAGGGGCATTACACTGAAGCTTTCTTT
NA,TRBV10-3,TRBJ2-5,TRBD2,CASGLAGDQETQYF,TGTGCCAGCGGACTAGCGGGGGACCAAGAGACCCAGTACTTC
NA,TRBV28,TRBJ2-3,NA,CASSSPGYTDTQYF,TGTGCCAGCAGTTCCCCAGGTTACACAGATACGCAGTATTTT
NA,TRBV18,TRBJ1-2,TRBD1,CASSPRDRGAGYTF,TGTGCCAGCTCACCAAGGGACAGGGGTGCTGGCTACACCTTC
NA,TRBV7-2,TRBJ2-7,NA,CASSSTVTYEQYF,TGTGCCAGCAGCTCCACAGTGACCTACGAGCAGTACTTC
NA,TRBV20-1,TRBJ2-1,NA,CSASRSGFNEQFF,TGCAGTGCTAGTCGTTCGGGGTTCAATGAGCAGTTCTTC
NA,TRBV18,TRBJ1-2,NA,CASSLEGGAVGYTF,TGTGCCAGCTCCCTCGAAGGGGGGGCTGTTGGCTACACCTTC
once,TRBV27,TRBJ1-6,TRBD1,CASSFGTGANSPLHF,TGTGCCAGCAGTTTCGGGACAGGCGCTAATTCACCCCTCCACTTT
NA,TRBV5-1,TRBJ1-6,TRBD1,CASSLRGQGQSYNSPLHF,TGCGCCAGCAGCTTGCGAGGACAGGGGCAGTCCTATAATTCACCCCTCCACTTT
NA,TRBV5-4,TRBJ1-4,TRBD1,CASSLGGQGPEKLFF,TGTGCCAGCAGCTTGGGGGGACAGGGGCCTGAAAAACTGTTTTTT
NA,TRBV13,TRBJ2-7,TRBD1,CASHPGQGACEQYF,TGTGCCAGCCACCCGGGACAGGGGGCGTGTGAGCAGTACTTC
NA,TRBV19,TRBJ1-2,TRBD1,CASSIDRDRGYGYTF,TGTGCCAGTAGTATAGATCGGGACAGAGGCTATGGCTACACCTTC
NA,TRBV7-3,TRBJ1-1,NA,CASSLNSGTEAFF,TGTGCCAGCAGCTTAAATTCCGGCACTGAAGCTTTCTTT
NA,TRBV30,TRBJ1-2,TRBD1,CAWSALTGGTGYTF,TGTGCCTGGAGTGCCCTGACAGGGGGAACTGGCTACACCTTC
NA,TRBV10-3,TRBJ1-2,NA,CAISVGGNWDGYTF,TGTGCCATCAGTGTAGGAGGGAATTGGGATGGCTACACCTTC
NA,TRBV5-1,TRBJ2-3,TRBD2,CASSPERGAGPGYF,TGCGCCAGCAGCCCCGAGCGGGGGGCCGGTCCGGGGTATTTT
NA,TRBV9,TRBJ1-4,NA,CASSKQGTDNEKLFF,TGTGCCAGCAGCAAACAGGGTACTGATAATGAAAAACTGTTTTTT